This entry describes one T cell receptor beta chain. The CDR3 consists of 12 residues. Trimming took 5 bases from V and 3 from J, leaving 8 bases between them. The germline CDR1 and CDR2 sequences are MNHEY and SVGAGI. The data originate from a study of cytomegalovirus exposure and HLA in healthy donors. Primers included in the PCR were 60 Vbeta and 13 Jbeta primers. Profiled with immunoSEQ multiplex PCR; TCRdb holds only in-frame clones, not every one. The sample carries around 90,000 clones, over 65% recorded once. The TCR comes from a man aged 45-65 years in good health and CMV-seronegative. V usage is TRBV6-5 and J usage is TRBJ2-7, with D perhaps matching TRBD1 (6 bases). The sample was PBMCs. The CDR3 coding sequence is TGTGCCAGCAGTCTGACAGGCTACGAGCAGTACTTC. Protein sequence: CASSLTGYEQYF.